These 15 T cell receptor beta chains were all obtained from the same sample, sequenced in a study of blood T cell repertoires in COVID-19. Generated by immunoSEQ multiplex PCR, the TCRdb table keeps only in-frame clones and is missing some. The sample contains 65,000 to 90,000 clones, 65% to 85% of which appear only once. Sequenced: peripheral blood. The source of these receptors is an elderly man with active or convalescent COVID-19.

CDR3 DNA sequence: TGTGCCAGCAGTTGGGGGGTGACAGGGACTACTGAAGCTTTCTTT. Its translation: CASSWGVTGTTEAFF. The chain combines TRBV6-2 or TRBV6-3 with TRBJ1-1; 7 bases map to TRBD1. Germline V gene data show CDR1 as MNHEY and CDR2 as SVGEGT. The CDR3 is made up of 15 amino acids. V lost 4 bases to trimming and J lost 5 bases; unmatched junction nucleotides: 10.

This clone was recorded once. V is TRBV19 and J is TRBJ2-7; D may be TRBD1 (7 bases). This CDR3 has 14 amino acids. Germline CDR1 and CDR2: LNHDA and SQIVND (reference sequence). The V end was cut by 6 bases, the J end by 6 bases, with 18 bases between. This chain's CDR3 is CASRRQGVGGEQYF. The CDR3 nucleotides are TGTGCCAGTAGGCGACAGGGAGTCGGGGGCGAGCAGTACTTC.

The rearrangement joins TRBV7-9 to TRBJ2-3; TRBD1 aligns across 7 bases. The CDR3 has 15 amino acids. Unmatched junction bases numbered 5, after V lost 5 bases and J lost 0 bases. The V gene's germline CDR1 is SEHNR and CDR2 FQNEAQ (reference sequence). The CDR3 protein is CASSPGTVSTDTQYF. The CDR3 DNA reads as TGTGCCAGCAGCCCCGGGACAGTAAGCACAGATACGCAGTATTTT. Full variable domain (remainder filled in from reference TRBV7-9 and TRBJ2-3): DTGVSQNPRHKITKRGQNVTFRCDPISEHNRLYWYRQTLGQGPEFLTYFQNEAQLEKSRLLSDRFSAERPKGSFSTLEIQRTEQGDSAMYLCASSPGTVSTDTQYFGPGTRLTVL.

V usage is TRBV28 and J usage is TRBJ1-1, with D possibly matching TRBD1 (6 bases). The germline V gene encodes CDR1 MDHEN and CDR2 SYDVKM. The length of the CDR3 is 11 residues. Trimming pared 2 bases from V and 8 bases from J, leaving 6 bases between. CDR3 residues: CASSLQGEAFF. CDR3 nucleotide sequence: TGTGCCAGCAGTTTACAGGGGGAAGCTTTCTTT.

V gene TRBV21-1 combines with J gene TRBJ1-5; the table calls TRBD1, which could not be checked here. TRBV21-1 is recorded as a pseudogene. This CDR3 is 17 amino acids long. The CDR3 region is CASSKKKGCRGVQPQHF. DNA for the CDR3: TGTGCCAGCTCCAAAAAAAAAGGGTGCAGGGGGGTTCAGCCCCAGCATTTT.

The chain joins TRBV7-9 to TRBJ2-1, with TRBD2 as a possible D gene (6 bases). CDR1 and CDR2 from the germline V gene are SEHNR and FQNEAQ (reference sequence). CDR3 size: 14 residues. Trimming left V 3 bases short and J 5 bases short, with 11 bases between. DNA for the CDR3: TGTGCCAGCAGCTTCCGGACTAAAAACAATGAGCAGTTCTTC. Residues: CASSFRTKNNEQFF.

The chain combines TRBV7-8 with TRBJ2-1; no definite D call. Germline V gives CDR1 SGHVS, CDR2 FQNEAQ. The germline V and J ends were trimmed by 2 bases and 6 bases, with 8 bases remaining between them. The CDR3 runs 13 residues. This CDR3 is CASSLSTANEQFF. The CDR3 coding sequence is TGTGCCAGCAGCTTAAGTACAGCCAATGAGCAGTTCTTC.

The CDR3 nucleotides are TGTGCCACCAGTGGGGGAGGGGTAGGATTCTACGAGCAGTACTTC. It yields the protein CATSGGGVGFYEQYF. The rearrangement links TRBV24-1 to TRBJ2-7; 7 nucleotides match TRBD2. Germline assignment: CDR1 KGHDR and CDR2 SFDVKD. There are 15 residues in the CDR3. V dropped 5 bases and J dropped 3; count of bases not matched to a gene: 9.

Turning to this clone: Distinct nucleotide sequences in the sample also encode this CDR3. The chain combines TRBV9 with TRBJ2-7; TRBD2 aligns across 7 bases. The V gene end was trimmed by 0 bases and the J gene end by 0 bases; junction bases not matched to a gene: 0. Germline V gives CDR1 SGDLS, CDR2 YYNGEE. This CDR3 contains 14 residues. The CDR3 protein is CASSVGLASYEQYF. CDR3 DNA: TGTGCCAGCAGCGTAGGACTAGCCTCCTACGAGCAGTACTTC.

The chain links TRBV6-5 to TRBJ1-2, with TRBD1 identical over 7 bases. Unmatched junction bases numbered 11, after V lost 5 bases and J lost 8 bases. Germline V CDR1 and CDR2: MNHEY, SVGAGI. The CDR3 contains 14 residues. This CDR3 is CASSPQGPLSGYTF. The CDR3 DNA follows: TGTGCCAGCAGTCCACAGGGGCCTTTGTCGGGCTACACCTTC.

The chain recombines TRBV6-6 with TRBJ1-2; D remains ambiguous. Germline loops: CDR1 MNHNY, CDR2 SVGAGI (reference sequence). The CDR3 has 14 amino acids. Trimming took off 2 bases at V and 8 bases at J, with 15 bases between the two ends. CDR3 nucleotide sequence: TGTGCCAGCAGTTACGGAACGAGGGTCGGAGGCTACACCTTC. It codes for CASSYGTRVGGYTF.

The DNA of the CDR3 is TGTGCCAGCAGTTTACACGGGAGTGAGACCCAGTACTTC. It translates to CASSLHGSETQYF. The chain carries TRBV27 and TRBJ2-5, with D perhaps TRBD2 (6 bases). The CDR3 is 13 amino acids. V lost 2 bases to trimming and J lost 5 bases, with 9 bases between them. The germline V gene encodes CDR1 MNHEY and CDR2 SMNVEV (reference sequence).

J is TRBJ2-1 and V is TRBV4-2; 9 positions agree with TRBD2. The CDR3 runs 15 residues. Per the germline V gene, CDR1 is LGHNA and CDR2 is YNFKEQ. The V and J ends lost 3 bases and 4 bases, in that order; junction bases with no gene match: 4. CDR3 in amino acids: CASSHGLAQYNEQFF. The DNA for the CDR3 is TGTGCCAGCAGCCACGGACTAGCGCAATACAATGAGCAGTTCTTC.

This sequence joins TRBV6-5 and TRBJ2-5, with 7 nucleotides matching TRBD2. Germline CDR1 is MNHEY and CDR2 is SVGAGI. V shed 2 bases, J shed 4 bases, and the junction held 4 bases outside the gene matches. The CDR3 is 14 residues long. The CDR3 sequence is CASSYSGGGETQYF. DNA for the CDR3: TGTGCCAGCAGTTACAGTGGGGGGGGAGAGACCCAGTACTTC.

The rearrangement links TRBV10-3 to TRBJ2-3; 7 bases fit TRBD1. In germline, CDR1 is ENHRY, CDR2 SYGVKD. There are 16 residues in the CDR3. V was clipped by 6 bases and J by 6 bases; unmatched bases: 15. The CDR3 sequence: CAIRDRDSTPPDTQYF. In DNA form, the CDR3 reads TGTGCCATCAGAGACCGGGACAGCACCCCCCCGGATACGCAGTATTTT.